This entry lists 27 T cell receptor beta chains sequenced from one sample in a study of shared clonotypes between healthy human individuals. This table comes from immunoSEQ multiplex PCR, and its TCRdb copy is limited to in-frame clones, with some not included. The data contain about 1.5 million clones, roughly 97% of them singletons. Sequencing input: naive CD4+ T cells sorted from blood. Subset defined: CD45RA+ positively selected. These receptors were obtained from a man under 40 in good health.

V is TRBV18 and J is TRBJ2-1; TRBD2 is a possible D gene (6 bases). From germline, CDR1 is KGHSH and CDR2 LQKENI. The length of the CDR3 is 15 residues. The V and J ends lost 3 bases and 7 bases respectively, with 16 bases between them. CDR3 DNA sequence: TGTGCCAGCTCACCTTCCCTCCTCGGAGGGAATGAGCAGTTCTTC. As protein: CASSPSLLGGNEQFF.

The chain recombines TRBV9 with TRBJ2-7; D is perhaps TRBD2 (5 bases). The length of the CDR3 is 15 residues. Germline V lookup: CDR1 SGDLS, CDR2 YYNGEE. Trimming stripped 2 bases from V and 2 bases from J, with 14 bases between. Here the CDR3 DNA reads TGTGCCAGCAGCGTTGGCGTAGGAGGTCCCTACGAGCAGTACTTC. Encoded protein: CASSVGVGGPYEQYF.

The CDR3 bases are TGCAGCGTTGCCTTGGGGGTAGGAGAAAAACTGTTTTTT. Residues: CSVALGVGEKLFF. J is TRBJ1-4 and V is TRBV29-1; weak D call: TRBD1 (5 bases). The V gene's germline CDR1 is SQVTM and CDR2 ANQGSEA. CDR3 length: 13 amino acids. Trimming cost V 4 bases and J 8 bases, with 14 bases left between them. Filled out from reference TRBV29-1 and TRBJ1-4, the complete variable domain reads SAVISQKPSRDICQRGTSLTIQCQVDSQVTMMFWYRQQPGQSLTLIATANQGSEATYESGFVIDKFPISRPNLTFSTLTVSNMSPEDSSIYLCSVALGVGEKLFFGSGTQLSVL.

DNA for the CDR3: TGCGCCAGCAGTGTCCAGGGGCGTGAAAAACTGTTTTTT. Translating gives CASSVQGREKLFF. The genes are TRBV10-2 and TRBJ1-4, with D possibly TRBD1 on 6 matching bases. CDR1 is WSHSY, CDR2 SAAADI, per germline. The germline V and J ends were trimmed by 4 bases and 7 bases, with 10 bases remaining between them. The CDR3 extends over 13 amino acids.

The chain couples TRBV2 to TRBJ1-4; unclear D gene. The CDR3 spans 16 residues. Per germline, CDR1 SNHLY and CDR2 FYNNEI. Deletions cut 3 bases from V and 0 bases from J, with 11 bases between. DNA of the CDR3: TGTGCCAGCAGTGAGTTCTTTGGAGCAACTAATGAAAAACTGTTTTTT. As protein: CASSEFFGATNEKLFF.

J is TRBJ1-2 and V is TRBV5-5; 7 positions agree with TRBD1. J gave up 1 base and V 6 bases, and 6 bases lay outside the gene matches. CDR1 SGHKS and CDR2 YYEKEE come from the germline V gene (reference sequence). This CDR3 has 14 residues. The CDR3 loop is CASISGDSNYGYTF. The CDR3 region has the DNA TGTGCCAGCATCTCCGGGGACAGTAACTATGGCTACACCTTC. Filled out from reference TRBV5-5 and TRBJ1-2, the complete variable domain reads DAGVTQSPTHLIKTRGQQVTLRCSPISGHKSVSWYQQVLGQGPQFIFQYYEKEERGRGNFPDRFSARQFPNYSSELNVNALLLGDSALYLCASISGDSNYGYTFGSGTRLTVV.

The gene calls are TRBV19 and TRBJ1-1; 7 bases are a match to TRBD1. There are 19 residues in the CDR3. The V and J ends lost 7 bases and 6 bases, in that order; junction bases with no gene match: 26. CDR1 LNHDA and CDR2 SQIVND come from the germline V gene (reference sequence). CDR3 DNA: TGTGCCAGTACCTCCAAAAGATTTTGGGGACAGTCGAATCGCGCTGAAGCTTTCTTT. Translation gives CASTSKRFWGQSNRAEAFF.

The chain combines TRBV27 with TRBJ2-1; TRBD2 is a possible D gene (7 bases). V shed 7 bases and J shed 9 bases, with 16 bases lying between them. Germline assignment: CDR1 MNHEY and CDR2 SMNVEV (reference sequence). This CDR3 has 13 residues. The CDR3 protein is CASTLGGGGEQFF. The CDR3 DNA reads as TGTGCCAGCACCCTAGGGGGGGGAGGTGAGCAGTTCTTC.

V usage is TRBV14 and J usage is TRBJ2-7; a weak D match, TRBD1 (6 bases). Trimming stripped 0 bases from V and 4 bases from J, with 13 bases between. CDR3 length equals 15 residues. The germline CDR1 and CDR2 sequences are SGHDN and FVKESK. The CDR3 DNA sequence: TGTGCCAGCAGCCAAGAGGGGGCGGCACTTTACGAGCAGTACTTC. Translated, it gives CASSQEGAALYEQYF.

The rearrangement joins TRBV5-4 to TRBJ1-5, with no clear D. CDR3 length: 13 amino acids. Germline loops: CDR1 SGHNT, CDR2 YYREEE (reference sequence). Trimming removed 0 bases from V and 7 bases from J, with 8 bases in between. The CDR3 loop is CASSLAPDQPQHF. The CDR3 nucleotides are TGTGCCAGCAGCTTGGCTCCCGACCAGCCCCAGCATTTT.

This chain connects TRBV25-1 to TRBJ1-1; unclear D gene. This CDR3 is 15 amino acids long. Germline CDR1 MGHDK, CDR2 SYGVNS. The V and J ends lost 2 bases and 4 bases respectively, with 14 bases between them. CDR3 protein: CASSEPGRISTEAFF. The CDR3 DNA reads TGTGCCAGCAGTGAACCAGGTCGAATATCCACTGAAGCTTTCTTT.

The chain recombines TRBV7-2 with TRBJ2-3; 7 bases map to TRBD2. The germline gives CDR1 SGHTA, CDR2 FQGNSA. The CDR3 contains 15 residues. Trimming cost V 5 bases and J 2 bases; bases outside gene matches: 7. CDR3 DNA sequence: TGTGCCAGCAGCCGAAGGGCGGGGGTCACAGATACGCAGTATTTT. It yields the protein CASSRRAGVTDTQYF.

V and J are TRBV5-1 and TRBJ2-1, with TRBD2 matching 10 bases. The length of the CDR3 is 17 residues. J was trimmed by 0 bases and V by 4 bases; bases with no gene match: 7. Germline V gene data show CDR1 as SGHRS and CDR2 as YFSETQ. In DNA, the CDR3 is TGCGCCAGCAGCCCGGGGGTAGCGGGAGGCTCCTACAATGAGCAGTTCTTC. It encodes CASSPGVAGGSYNEQFF.

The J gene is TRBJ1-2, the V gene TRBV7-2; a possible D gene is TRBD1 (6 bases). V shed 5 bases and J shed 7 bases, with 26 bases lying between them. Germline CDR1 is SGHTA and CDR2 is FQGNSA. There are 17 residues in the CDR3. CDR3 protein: CASSLIVGTGLLSGYTF. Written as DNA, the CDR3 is TGTGCCAGCAGCCTCATTGTGGGAACAGGGTTATTGTCTGGCTACACCTTC.

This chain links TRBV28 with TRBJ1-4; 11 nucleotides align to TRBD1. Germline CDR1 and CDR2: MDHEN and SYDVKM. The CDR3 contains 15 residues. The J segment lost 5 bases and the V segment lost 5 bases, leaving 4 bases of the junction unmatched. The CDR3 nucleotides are TGTGCCAGCAGTCTGGGGACAGGGGGGAATGAAAAACTGTTTTTT. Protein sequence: CASSLGTGGNEKLFF. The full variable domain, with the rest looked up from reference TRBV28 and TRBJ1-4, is DVKVTQSSRYLVKRTGEKVFLECVQDMDHENMFWYRQDPGLGLRLIYFSYDVKMKEKGDIPEGYSVSREKKERFSLILESASTNQTSMYLCASSLGTGGNEKLFFGSGTQLSVL.

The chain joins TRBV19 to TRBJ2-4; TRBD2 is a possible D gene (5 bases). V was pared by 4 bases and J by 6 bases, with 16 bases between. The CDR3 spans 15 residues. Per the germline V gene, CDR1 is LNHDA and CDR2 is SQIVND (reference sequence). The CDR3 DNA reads TGTGCCAGTAGTACCCCTAAGGGAGTCGGAAACATTCAGTACTTC. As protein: CASSTPKGVGNIQYF.

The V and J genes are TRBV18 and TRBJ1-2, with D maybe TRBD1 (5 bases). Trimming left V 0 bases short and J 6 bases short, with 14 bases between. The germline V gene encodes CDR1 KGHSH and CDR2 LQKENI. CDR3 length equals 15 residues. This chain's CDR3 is CASSPPGHSPHGYTF. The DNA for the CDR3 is TGTGCCAGCTCACCACCGGGGCACTCCCCCCATGGCTACACCTTC.

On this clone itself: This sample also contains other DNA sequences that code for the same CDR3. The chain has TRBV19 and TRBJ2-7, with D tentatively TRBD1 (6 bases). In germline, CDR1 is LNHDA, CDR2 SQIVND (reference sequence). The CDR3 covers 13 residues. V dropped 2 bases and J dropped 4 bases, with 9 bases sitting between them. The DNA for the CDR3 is TGTGCCAGTAGTATACTGACAGGTTACGAGCAGTACTTC. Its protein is CASSILTGYEQYF.

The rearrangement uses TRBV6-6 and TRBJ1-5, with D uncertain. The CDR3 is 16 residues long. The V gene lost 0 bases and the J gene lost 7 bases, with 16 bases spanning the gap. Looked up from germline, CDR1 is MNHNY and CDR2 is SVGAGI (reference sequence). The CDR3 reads CASSYSGTVGRQPQHF. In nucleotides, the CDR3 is TGTGCCAGCAGTTACTCGGGAACGGTGGGAAGGCAGCCCCAGCATTTT.

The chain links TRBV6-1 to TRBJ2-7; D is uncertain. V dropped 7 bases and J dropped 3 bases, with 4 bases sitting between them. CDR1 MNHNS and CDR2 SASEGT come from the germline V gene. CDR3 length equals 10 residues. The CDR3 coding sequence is TGTGCCAGCAACCGCTACGAGCAGTACTTC. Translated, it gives CASNRYEQYF.

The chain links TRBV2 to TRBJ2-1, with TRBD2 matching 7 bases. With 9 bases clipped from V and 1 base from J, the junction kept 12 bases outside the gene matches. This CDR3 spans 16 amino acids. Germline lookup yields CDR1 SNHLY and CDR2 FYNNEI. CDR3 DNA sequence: TGTGCCAGGCAGACGACAAGCGGGACTTCCTACAATGAGCAGTTCTTC. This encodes CARQTTSGTSYNEQFF.

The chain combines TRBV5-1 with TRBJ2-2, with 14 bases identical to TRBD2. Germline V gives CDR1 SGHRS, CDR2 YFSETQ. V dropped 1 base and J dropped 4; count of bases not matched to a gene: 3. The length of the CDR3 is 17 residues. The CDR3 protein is CASSLTGLAGGTGELFF. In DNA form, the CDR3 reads TGCGCCAGCAGCTTGACTGGACTAGCGGGAGGCACCGGGGAGCTGTTTTTT.

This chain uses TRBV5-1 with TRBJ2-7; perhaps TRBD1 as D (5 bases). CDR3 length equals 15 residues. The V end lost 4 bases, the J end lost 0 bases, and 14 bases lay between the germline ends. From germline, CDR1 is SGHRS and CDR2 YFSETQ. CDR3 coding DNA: TGCGCCAGCAGCCTGCAGACAGAGAGCTCCTACGAGCAGTACTTC. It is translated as CASSLQTESSYEQYF. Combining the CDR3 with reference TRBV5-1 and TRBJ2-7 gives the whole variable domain KAGVTQTPRYLIKTRGQQVTLSCSPISGHRSVSWYQQTPGQGLQFLFEYFSETQRNKGNFPGRFSGRQFSNSRSEMNVSTLELGDSALYLCASSLQTESSYEQYFGPGTRLTVT.

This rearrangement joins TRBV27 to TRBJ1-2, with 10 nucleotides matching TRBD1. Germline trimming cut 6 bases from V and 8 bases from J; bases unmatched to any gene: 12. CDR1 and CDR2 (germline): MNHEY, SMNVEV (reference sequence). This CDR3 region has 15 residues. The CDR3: CASSAQGQGERGYTF. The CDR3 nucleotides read TGTGCCAGCAGCGCCCAAGGACAGGGGGAACGGGGCTACACCTTC.

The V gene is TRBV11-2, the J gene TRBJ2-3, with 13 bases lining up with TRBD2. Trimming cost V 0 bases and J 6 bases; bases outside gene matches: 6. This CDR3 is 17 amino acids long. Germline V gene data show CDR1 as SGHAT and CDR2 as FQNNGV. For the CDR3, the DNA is TGTGCCAGCAGCTTAGAAGGACTAGCGGGAGCATTGGATACGCAGTATTTT. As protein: CASSLEGLAGALDTQYF.

The CDR3 protein is CASTKGRGRVETQYF. The CDR3 DNA sequence: TGTGCCAGCACTAAGGGAAGGGGGCGCGTTGAGACCCAGTACTTC. This chain links TRBV6-5 with TRBJ2-5, with TRBD1 matching 7 bases. Germline V CDR1 and CDR2: MNHEY, SVGAGI. V dropped 7 bases and J dropped 5; count of bases not matched to a gene: 13. This CDR3 contains 15 residues.

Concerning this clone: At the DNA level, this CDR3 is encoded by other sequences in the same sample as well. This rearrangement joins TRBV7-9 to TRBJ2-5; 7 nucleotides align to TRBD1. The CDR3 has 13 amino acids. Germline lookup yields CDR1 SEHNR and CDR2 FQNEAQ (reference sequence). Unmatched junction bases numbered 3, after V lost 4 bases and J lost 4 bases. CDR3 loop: CASSSRGPETQYF. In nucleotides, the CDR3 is TGTGCCAGCAGCTCAAGGGGGCCAGAGACCCAGTACTTC.